The 21 T cell receptor beta chains below all came from one sample that was sequenced in a study of human T cells and chemical hapten exposure. Via MiXCR, TCRdb re-called the RACE reads, giving one row per CDR3 protein. The repertoire has approximately 400,000 distinct CDR3 sequences, 4% to 6% of them found once; the top ten carry 2% to 3%. The time point is: pre-sensitization, week 0. Indicated treatment: therapeutic diphenylcyclopropenone sensitization with weekly scalp DPC. This specimen consisted of whole blood, obtained in connection with sensitization to the hapten diphenylcyclopropenone (DPC). The receptors here all came from a woman between 50 and 59 years old with alopecia areata. Some clones in this sample may be carry-over from other donors' samples.

This clonotype came up many times. The chain carries TRBV6-1 and TRBJ2-7; 9 bases fit TRBD2. CDR1 is MNHNS and CDR2 is SASEGT in the germline V gene. Trimming removed 5 bases from V and 7 bases from J; junction bases left unmatched: 18. The CDR3 length is 17 residues. CDR3 loop: CASSSPGAREGPDEQYF. The DNA for the CDR3 is TGTGCCAGCAGTTCGCCGGGGGCGCGGGAGGGTCCAGATGAGCAGTACTTC.

At least ten counts were recorded for this clonotype. The chain recombines TRBV20-1 with TRBJ2-3; D unresolved. The CDR3 runs 17 residues. Germline values: CDR1 DFQATT, CDR2 SNEGSKA (reference sequence). Trimming took 0 bases from V and 1 from J, leaving 17 bases between them. The CDR3 nucleotides are TGCAGTGCTAGAGATGCCAGGACGGTTCACGGCACAGATACGCAGTATTTT. Protein product: CSARDARTVHGTDTQYF.

This clonotype appeared a few times. V gene TRBV11-2 combines with J gene TRBJ2-7, with D unclear. The CDR3 length is 16 residues. V lost 1 base to trimming and J lost 2 bases, with 15 bases between them. Germline V gives CDR1 SGHAT, CDR2 FQNNGV. CDR3 protein: CASSLGVGRTPYEQYF. The DNA for the CDR3 is TGTGCCAGCAGCTTAGGAGTCGGTAGAACGCCCTACGAGCAGTACTTC.

This clonotype was recorded at least ten times. The chain links TRBV20-1 to TRBJ1-2; maybe TRBD1 (6 bases). The CDR3 consists of 12 residues. With 1 base removed from V and 8 bases from J, the gap between germline ends came to 11 bases. Germline V gene sequence: CDR1 DFQATT, CDR2 SNEGSKA (reference sequence). The CDR3 here is CSARAQDSGYTF. In DNA, the CDR3 is TGCAGTGCTAGAGCGCAGGACAGCGGCTACACCTTC.

Ten or more counts support this clonotype. This chain joins TRBV12-5 and TRBJ1-2; D possibly corresponds to TRBD1 (5 bases). Looked up from germline, CDR1 is LGHNT and CDR2 is FRNRAP. V was cut by 5 bases and J by 8 bases, with 18 bases left in between. The CDR3 loop spans 14 amino acids. The CDR3 here is CASGPLNRSGGYTF. As DNA, the CDR3 is TGTGCTAGTGGTCCCCTAAACAGGTCCGGAGGCTACACCTTC.

The gene calls are TRBV28 and TRBJ1-5; TRBD1 agrees at 8 bases. This CDR3 is 17 amino acids long. The germline gives CDR1 MDHEN, CDR2 SYDVKM. V shed 3 bases and J 3 bases; nucleotides not matched to a gene: 10. CDR3 protein: CASSLPPQTGDNQPQHF. CDR3 DNA: TGTGCCAGCAGTTTGCCGCCACAGACAGGGGACAATCAGCCCCAGCATTTT.

This clonotype has just a few counts. CDR3 sequence (DNA): TGTGCCAGCACCGTTGACGGAAACACTGAAGCTTTCTTT. Its protein is CASTVDGNTEAFF. The chain employs TRBV2 and TRBJ1-1; the D is unclear. The CDR3 spans 13 residues. Per germline, CDR1 SNHLY and CDR2 FYNNEI. The V end was cut by 7 bases, the J end by 2 bases, with 11 bases between.

This clonotype was detected ten times or more. At one end, the junction sequence differs from germline, possibly due to a read error. This sequence joins TRBV5-1 and TRBJ2-4; D call uncertain. This CDR3 spans 11 amino acids. Per germline, CDR1 SGHRS and CDR2 YFSETQ. The CDR3 loop is CASSLGNIQYF. The DNA of the CDR3 is TGTGCCAGCAGTCTTGGGAACATTCAGTACTTC.

The table lists this clonotype with many counts. The chain couples TRBV5-4 to TRBJ2-7; 8 bases line up with TRBD1. Germline V CDR1 and CDR2: SGHNT, YYREEE (reference sequence). The trim removed 3 bases at V and 2 bases at J, leaving 4 bases unmatched. The CDR3 consists of 14 residues. In DNA, the CDR3 is TGTGCCAGCAGCTCGGGACAGGCACCCTACGAGCAGTACTTC. This codes for CASSSGQAPYEQYF.

This clonotype was counted a few times. The V gene is TRBV20-1, the J gene TRBJ1-1, with D maybe TRBD1 (6 bases). The CDR3 is 13 amino acids. Trimming removed 3 bases from V and 3 bases from J, with 11 bases in between. CDR1 and CDR2 from the germline V gene are DFQATT and SNEGSKA (reference sequence). The CDR3 DNA follows: TGCAGTGCTAGCCCGGGGGCGGACACTGAAGCTTTCTTT. Translating it yields CSASPGADTEAFF.

In its sample, this clonotype was seen many times. The V call is TRBV7-2, the J call TRBJ1-2, with a tentative D call TRBD1 (5 bases). V lost 1 base and J lost 7, with 13 bases in between. This CDR3 is built from 14 residues. The germline CDR1 and CDR2 sequences are SGHTA and FQGNSA. The CDR3 region has the DNA TGTGCCAGCAGCTTAGAGTTGGGACTTACTGGCTACACCTTC. Protein: CASSLELGLTGYTF.

This clonotype was seen more than once but under ten times. The chain carries TRBV20-1 and TRBJ1-2, with D uncertain. The germline gives CDR1 DFQATT, CDR2 SNEGSKA (reference sequence). This CDR3 contains 13 residues. V dropped 0 bases and J dropped 7 bases, with 12 bases sitting between them. Here the CDR3 DNA reads TGCAGTGCTAGAGAAGCGCGCGAGACTGGCTACACCTTC. Its translation is CSAREARETGYTF.

This clonotype was observed at least ten times. V is TRBV27 and J is TRBJ2-5; 14 positions agree with TRBD2. The junction had 9 bases not matched to a gene; V was cut back by 7 bases and J by 5 bases. This CDR3 is 16 amino acids long. Germline-derived CDR1 and CDR2 are MNHEY and SMNVEV (reference sequence). CDR3 nucleotide sequence: TGTGCCAGCATTGGGACTAGCGGGAGAGGGGCCGAGACCCAGTACTTC. This gives the protein CASIGTSGRGAETQYF.

This clonotype has just a few counts. The J gene is TRBJ1-1, the V gene TRBV3-1; D is ambiguous. V dropped 2 bases and J dropped 5 bases, with 3 bases sitting between them. Germline CDR1 and CDR2: LGHDT and YNNKEL (reference sequence). The CDR3 is 11 residues long. The CDR3 DNA sequence: TGTGCCAGCAGCCAAATGACTGAAGCTTTCTTT. The encoded protein is CASSQMTEAFF.

This clonotype was counted ten times or more. The V and J genes are TRBV28 and TRBJ2-3, with 12 bases identical to TRBD2. CDR1 is MDHEN, CDR2 SYDVKM, per germline. CDR3 length equals 16 residues. With 5 bases clipped from V and 4 bases from J, the junction kept 7 bases outside the gene matches. CDR3 in amino acids: CASSMTSGRSSDTQYF. CDR3 DNA: TGTGCCAGCAGTATGACTAGCGGGAGATCATCAGATACGCAGTATTTT.

Many counts were recorded for this clonotype. CDR3 amino acids: CASSLGQGARQPQHF. CDR3 bases: TGTGCCAGCAGCCTTGGACAGGGGGCACGGCAGCCCCAGCATTTT. The V gene is TRBV12-3 or TRBV12-4, the J gene TRBJ1-5; the match to TRBD1 covers 11 bases. The CDR3 runs to 15 residues. J was trimmed by 7 bases and V by 6 bases; bases with no gene match: 8.

This clonotype appeared many times. V gene TRBV7-2 combines with J gene TRBJ2-5; the match to TRBD2 covers 10 bases. The germline V gene has CDR1 SGHTA and CDR2 FQGNSA. With V trimmed by 4 bases and J by 4 bases, 6 bases remained unmatched. The CDR3 contains 15 residues. The CDR3 DNA reads as TGTGCCAGCAGCTCCAGCGGGGGGGAGTCAGAGACCCAGTACTTC. Translating it yields CASSSSGGESETQYF.

This clonotype was detected many times. This chain connects TRBV12-3 or TRBV12-4 to TRBJ1-2, with TRBD1 matching 8 bases. The CDR3 is 13 amino acids. V was clipped by 9 bases and J by 2 bases; unmatched bases: 5. The CDR3 here is CASSTGGNYGYTF. The CDR3 DNA follows: TGTGCCAGTTCAACAGGGGGAAACTATGGCTACACCTTC.

There are many counts of this clonotype. The rearrangement links TRBV2 to TRBJ2-1; 12 bases are a match to TRBD2. The germline CDR1 and CDR2 sequences are SNHLY and FYNNEI. CDR3 length equals 16 residues. Trimming removed 2 bases from V and 8 bases from J; junction bases left unmatched: 7. CDR3 sequence reads: CASSETPSGGADEQFF. The CDR3 DNA reads TGTGCCAGCAGTGAAACTCCTAGCGGGGGGGCTGATGAGCAGTTCTTC.

Turning to this clonotype: This could be a read error, since a much larger clone is one nucleotide away. V gene TRBV7-2 combines with J gene TRBJ2-3; D unclear. The V and J ends lost 4 bases and 4 bases respectively, with 9 bases between them. The CDR3 sequence is 13 residues long. CDR1 SGHTA and CDR2 FQGNSA come from the germline V gene. The CDR3 is CTSSSRWSDTQYF. CDR3 sequence (DNA): TGTACCAGCAGCTCCCGATGGTCAGATACGCAGTATTTT.

This clonotype was detected many times. This chain connects TRBV3-1 to TRBJ2-1; no firm D call. From germline, CDR1 is LGHDT and CDR2 YNNKEL (reference sequence). CDR3 size: 15 residues. Trimming cost V 0 bases and J 5 bases, with 11 bases left between them. CDR3 DNA: TGTGCCAGCAGCCAAGAAACGGTCGATGACAATGAGCAGTTCTTC. Protein: CASSQETVDDNEQFF.